These 7 T cell receptor beta chains came from one sample sequenced in a study of blood T cell repertoires in COVID-19. The repertoire was sequenced with immunoSEQ multiplex PCR; TCRdb's copy has only in-frame clones and lacks some. The sample includes roughly 300,000 clones, roughly 82% of them seen just once. The specimen sequenced was peripheral blood. All receptors derive from a woman between 50 and 59 years old with acute or convalescent COVID-19.

The CDR3 reads CASSEHPSGNEQFF. In DNA, the CDR3 is TGTGCCAGCAGTGAGCACCCCTCCGGCAATGAGCAGTTCTTC. The chain couples TRBV2 to TRBJ2-1; D is ambiguous. This CDR3 contains 14 residues. V was cut by 3 bases and J by 6 bases, with 12 bases left in between. Germline CDR1 SNHLY, CDR2 FYNNEI.

The rearrangement links TRBV18 to TRBJ2-7; TRBD1 aligns across 7 bases. J lost 0 bases, V lost 8 bases, and 7 bases had no gene match. Germline V gene sequence: CDR1 KGHSH, CDR2 LQKENI. The CDR3 spans 14 residues. CDR3 in amino acids: CASTDRALSYEQYF. The CDR3 DNA is TGTGCCAGCACCGACAGGGCCCTCTCCTACGAGCAGTACTTC.

The V call is TRBV5-1, the J call TRBJ1-5; 7 nucleotides agree with TRBD1. J lost 4 bases, V lost 0 bases, and 4 bases had no gene match. The CDR3 is 15 amino acids. Germline V gene lookup returns CDR1 SGHRS and CDR2 YFSETQ. In DNA form, the CDR3 reads TGCGCCAGCAGCTTGGAGACAGGGCGGAATCAGCCCCAGCATTTT. This codes for CASSLETGRNQPQHF.

This clone has a single count. This chain links TRBV2 with TRBJ2-7, with D possibly matching TRBD2 (5 bases). V shed 4 bases and J shed 3 bases, with 13 bases lying between them. Germline CDR1 and CDR2: SNHLY and FYNNEI. CDR3 length: 14 residues. CDR3 loop: CASSGYILGYEQYF. The CDR3 DNA reads as TGTGCCAGCAGTGGGTACATACTAGGCTACGAGCAGTACTTC.

The chain links TRBV7-2 to TRBJ2-5; D gene ambiguous. Trimming took off 6 bases at V and 1 base at J, with 12 bases between the two ends. CDR3 length: 14 amino acids. The germline V gene encodes CDR1 SGHTA and CDR2 FQGNSA. CDR3 amino acids: CASRTPGFQETQYF. CDR3 DNA sequence: TGTGCCAGCAGGACGCCGGGTTTCCAAGAGACCCAGTACTTC.

The V and J genes are TRBV19 and TRBJ2-5; D is unclear. CDR1 is LNHDA and CDR2 is SQIVND in the germline V gene (reference sequence). Trimming removed 1 base from V and 4 bases from J, with 10 bases in between. CDR3 size: 14 residues. The CDR3, as DNA: TGTGCCAGTAGTATAGCGGCGGCAGCAGAGACCCAGTACTTC. Its protein is CASSIAAAAETQYF.

V is TRBV5-6 and J is TRBJ2-6; maybe TRBD1 (6 bases). The CDR3 is 17 residues long. Looked up from germline, CDR1 is SGHDT and CDR2 is YYEEEE. V was shortened by 2 bases and J by 0 bases, with 12 bases between the two germline ends. The CDR3 nucleotides are TGTGCCAGCAGCTTCGGGGCAGGGGTCTCTGGGGCCAACGTCCTGACTTTC. Translated, it gives CASSFGAGVSGANVLTF. Filled out from reference TRBV5-6 and TRBJ2-6, the complete variable domain reads DAGVTQSPTHLIKTRGQQVTLRCSPKSGHDTVSWYQQALGQGPQFIFQYYEEEERQRGNFPDRFSGHQFPNYSSELNVNALLLGDSALYLCASSFGAGVSGANVLTFGAGSRLTVL.